This T cell receptor (beta chain) was retrieved from a study of cytomegalovirus exposure and HLA in healthy donors (dated by TCRdb to about 2017). Regarding the complete study: According to an earlier analysis of 587 of the donors, 200 million or so T cells yielded 117 million unique TCR beta sequences and approximately 300 Gb of sequence data. In a later genetic analysis, genome-wide SNP genotypes for about 60% of the 666 donors were used, and that subset was treated as a discovery cohort. The study used immunosequencing to profile the T cell repertoires of more than 650 subjects and linked those repertoires to cytomegalovirus serostatus. An early release that covered approximately 600 HLA-typed donors contained approximately 320 gigabases of sequencing data and some 87 million unique TCR sequences. Across around 400 genotyped donors of the cohort, an average of approximately 240,000 unique TCR beta nucleotide sequences per donor were sequenced, and approximately 19% of those sequences were non-productive. In the later analysis, no new phenotypic data were used to find candidate immune exposures; instead, reliance was placed on TCR beta sequences and their occurrence across donors. To predict cytomegalovirus infection status, the study combined high-throughput TCR immunosequencing, statistical association of individual TCRs with disease status, and machine learning. Typing coverage differed by locus: A, B, C, DRB1 and DQB1 were typed in roughly 620-640 donors, DQA1 in 500 to 550, DPA1 in around 610, and DPB1 in 400 to 480. Of the roughly 400 genotyped donors, approximately 80% fell in the genetic ancestry cluster associated with self-reported Caucasian donors. Along with the approximately 700-subject first cohort, a separate validation cohort of over a hundred different subjects was used. In a later analysis, previously published TCR beta repertoires from roughly 710 donors were re-analyzed and high-resolution HLA genotyping was added so that TCR occurrence patterns could be studied. Both class I and class II loci were covered by HLA typing, at four-digit resolution. Donor age, sex, ethnicity and CMV serostatus were compiled together with the repertoire data. Because of strong linkage in the cohort, five DR-DQ haplotypes were treated as single units for association and clustering. To decide whether each TCR beta V gene segment behaved as functional or pseudogenic, an earlier analysis of nearly 600 of the donors relied on high-throughput TCR beta sequencing. The aim of the study was to test whether cataloging public T cell receptors could identify signatures of past pathogen exposure. All discovery cohort repertoires had been generated using a single sequencing platform. Study-level results and caveats: Most TCR sequences were observed very rarely across donors, whereas some public TCRs were present in many individuals. Several of the top co-occurrence clusters appeared to be linked to parvovirus B19, influenza, CMV and Epstein-Barr virus, according to a later analysis. This cohort had only TCR beta chains sequenced, and the lack of alpha or paired-chain data limited which features could be detected. In a later analysis, TCR association rates were found to vary across HLA loci, with the most associated TCRs seen for DRB1 alleles and the fewest for HLA-C alleles. A further reported finding was that TCR beta sequences accurately predicted the HLA-A and HLA-B alleles for most subjects in the first cohort. Broadly in line with IMGT annotations, most TCR beta V segments showed up in productive rearrangements about 87% or about 30% of the time in an earlier analysis of 450 to 600 of the donors. Linkage disequilibrium might explain the correlated functional status among segregating V segments, but an unknown experimental factor could not be ruled out. Cytomegalovirus status was reported to be diagnosed by the classifier with high specificity and sensitivity in both the original and validation cohorts. Roughly uniform sequencing depth across donors was assumed in presence/absence analyses, although this assumption may not hold. A later analysis associated about 17,000 TCR beta sequences with specific HLA alleles at a false discovery rate of 0.05. HLA typing was unavailable for some donors at each locus, so association tests used only the typed subset. In a later genetic analysis, a missense DCLRE1C variant was associated with V-gene and J-gene trimming of TCR beta chains, and the association was replicated in an independent cohort. According to a later analysis, most CMV-associated TCR beta chains appeared to be HLA-restricted, and the HLA associations seemed to be driven largely by CMV exposure. According to the authors, the approach could potentially be generalized to other disease states and immunological phenotypes. In the study, some 160 TCR beta chains were listed as associated with cytomegalovirus. In a later genetic analysis, fewer N-insertions in productive TCRs were reported among donors in an Asian-associated ancestry cluster than the 666-donor mean. A few of the identified cytomegalovirus-associated TCR beta chains were confirmed in vitro to be specific for cytomegalovirus antigens. The 87-base-pair reads could not distinguish some IMGT-functional V segments, including TRBV6-2 and TRBV6-3, so those segments were excluded. In a later analysis, HLA-associated TCR beta chains were found to be more clonally expanded and to have lower generation probabilities than equally common non-associated chains. A cluster of highly shared sequence variants was judged likely to represent a technical artifact of the sequencing pipeline. The only immune exposure information available for the cohort was CMV serostatus. Because counts were too low, 15 to 20 rarely observed V segments, including chromosome 9 orphons, were excluded from the earlier analysis of 500 to 700 of the donors. When HLA alleles, especially DR and DQ, strongly co-occurred, TCR associations were difficult to assign to individual alleles.

To prepare the library, the immunoSEQ multiplex PCR assay was applied. For the multiplex PCR, a mixture combining 60 forward primers for TCR Vbeta segments and 13 reverse primers for TCR Jbeta segments was used. Amplification of the CDR3 region of rearranged TCR beta genes was performed with a multiplex PCR assay on genomic DNA. The Illumina HiSeq System was used to sequence the amplified TCR beta libraries as 87-base-pair reads. The study's processing was this. A later analysis tallied tens of millions of unique TCR beta chains across the roughly 610 repertoires, and some 10 million of those chains were shared by two or more donors. A nearest-neighbor algorithm error-corrected the raw reads and collapsed the reads into unique sequences, merging closely related sequences to remove PCR and sequencing errors. To assign V, D and J gene segments, CDR3 sequences were aligned to IMGT reference sequences. For a sequence to be retained, at least a six-nucleotide match to both a V gene segment and a J gene segment was required. Rearrangements were classified as productive when the CDR3 lacked stop codons and remained in frame with V and J, and all other rearrangements were classified as non-productive. CDR3 was defined according to IMGT convention as the region running from the second conserved V-encoded cysteine to the conserved J-encoded phenylalanine. Sequences without an unambiguous match to a single V gene segment were excluded from the earlier analysis of a few hundred of the donors. In an earlier analysis of more than 500 of the donors, a V segment was called functional when productive rearrangements were above 56.7%, and segregating when the standard deviation between donors exceeded 5%. A statistical classification framework was built to diagnose cytomegalovirus status from the catalog of TCR beta chain sequences. In a later analysis, V and J genes were assigned by comparing TCR nucleotide sequences against IMGT/GENE-DB human TR gene sequences. A later analysis assigned CDR3 sequences and most-parsimonious VDJ recombination scenarios with the TCRdist pipeline. A later analysis defined each TCR beta chain by its CDR3 amino acid sequence plus V-gene family, and excluded reads lacking a unique V-gene family. A later analysis removed 500 to 600 highly shared, low-generation-probability nucleotide sequences to deal with suspected cross-contamination and a sequencing artifact. In a later analysis, a clonal expansion index for each public chain was calculated from normalized within-repertoire ranks of inferred template counts. In a later analysis, generation probabilities were computed with a VDJ recombination model fitted to out-of-frame rearrangements, and the resulting probabilities were checked against IGoR. Hypergeometric tests were used in a later analysis to score TCR-TCR, TCR-HLA and TCR-CMV co-occurrence, with a repertoire-size bias correction applied to the TCR pairs. A later analysis estimated false discovery rates by permuting HLA or CMV assignments 20 times. A later analysis grouped co-occurring TCRs with DBSCAN, adding TCRdist sequence similarity when clustering within HLA-allele-positive subsets. Co-occurrence clustering excluded repertoires with fewer than 30,000 or more than 120,000 public chains, plus five with anomalous nucleotide sharing. The table was pulled from immuneACCESS by TCRdb, which kept in-frame rearrangements only. Such tables lose some clones; where checked, under half of the loss comes from unresolved V genes, and the rest has no known cause. V and J calls and clone size follow that table, whereas D and trimming were derived from the DNA. This sample's table has entries for tens of thousands of clones. The top ten clonotypes cover roughly 1.5% of the sample.

The germline V gene provides CDR1 SGHTA and CDR2 FQGNSA. V is shortened by 5 bases, J by 3 bases, and the region joining them spans 14 bases. From the cysteine through the phenylalanine, the CDR3 covers 15 amino acids. CDR3 DNA only is kept here, 45 bases in frame from base 1. Points on this clone: Its antigen remains undetermined.

The cohort consisted of 600 or so healthy bone marrow donors. All cohort members were sampled while nominally healthy, although unrecorded immune exposures were likely present. The donor tested CMV seronegative, placing the donor among the 350 or so seronegative members of the cohort. A peripheral blood sample was provided by each donor, and peripheral blood mononuclear cells were used for TCR beta sequencing. Genomic DNA was extracted from the blood cell samples with the Qiagen DNeasy Blood Extraction Kit. The sequence is built from TRBV7-2 and TRBJ1-5; no D gene call is confident. The sequenced material came from PBMCs. This sequence originates from a woman in her sixties in good health and CMV-seronegative. The DNA reads as follows: TGTGCCAGCAGCCCCTATGACTCCCACAATCAGCCCCAGCATTTT. This yields the protein CASSPYDSHNQPQHF.